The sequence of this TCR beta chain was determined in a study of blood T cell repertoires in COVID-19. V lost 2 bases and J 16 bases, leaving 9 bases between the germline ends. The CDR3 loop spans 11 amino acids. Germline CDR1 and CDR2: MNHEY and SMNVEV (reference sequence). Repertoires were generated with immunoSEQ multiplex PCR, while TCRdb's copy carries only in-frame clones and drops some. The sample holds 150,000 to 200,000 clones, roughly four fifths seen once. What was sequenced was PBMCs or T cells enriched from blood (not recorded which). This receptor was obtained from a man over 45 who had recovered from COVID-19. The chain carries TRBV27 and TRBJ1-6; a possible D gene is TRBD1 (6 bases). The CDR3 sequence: CASSLRGHLHF. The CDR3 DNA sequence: TGTGCCAGCAGTTTACGGGGACATCTCCACTTT.